This T cell receptor (beta chain) derives from a study of cytomegalovirus exposure and HLA in healthy donors. Broader study findings: The tendency of first-cohort TCR clusters to co-occur in the 100 to 150 validation repertoires emerged from a later analysis. Cytomegalovirus-associated status was assigned to around 160 TCR beta chains. Under in vitro conditions, three CMV-associated chains were confirmed as specific for CMV antigens.

Points on this clone: Antigen unknown.

The validation cohort, a group of more than 100 subjects, included the donors and was separate from the roughly 720-subject first cohort. Some clones are missing from TCRdb's copy, which holds only in-frame ones; the method was immunoSEQ multiplex PCR. Here the sample spans some 250,000 clones, 90% being singletons. The V gene end was trimmed by 3 bases and the J gene end by 4 bases; junction bases not matched to a gene: 8. There are 16 residues in the CDR3. Germline CDR1 SGDLS, CDR2 YYNGEE. V and J are TRBV9 and TRBJ2-3; 10 bases fit TRBD2. This TCR derives from a woman aged 30 to 39 in good health and CMV-seronegative. Sequenced sample: PBMCs. The CDR3 loop is CASSAGLAGVADTQYF. Here the CDR3 DNA reads TGTGCCAGCAGCGCCGGCCTAGCGGGAGTCGCAGATACGCAGTATTTT.